This TCR beta chain originates from a study of T-cell memory formation after mild COVID-19. TCRdb fed the 5' RACE reads into MiXCR, producing one record per CDR3 protein. The profile shows 350,000 or so distinct CDR3 sequences, 20% to 25% of them singletons. CDR3 size: 14 residues. The V segment lost 3 bases and the J segment 1 base; nucleotides outside the gene matches: 4. The germline V gene has CDR1 DFQATT and CDR2 SNEGSKA (reference sequence). This TCR was recovered from a man aged 18 to 29 who had mild COVID-19 (a few samples of this study predate the infection). Cell type and time point are not known. Sequenced: PBMCs or a T cell subset sorted from them (not recorded which). The V and J genes are TRBV20-1 and TRBJ1-1; 8 bases line up with TRBD1. CDR3 in amino acids: CSARRTGPNTEAFF. The DNA for the CDR3 is TGCAGTGCTAGGCGGACAGGGCCGAACACTGAAGCTTTCTTT.